Listed below are T cell receptor beta chains from one sample, sequenced in a study of T-cell reconstitution after alpha-beta-depleted transplantation in children. TCRdb recomputed calls from the PCR reads with MiXCR, one row per CDR3 protein. The sample has 700,000 or so distinct CDR3 sequences, less than 15% seen once. Sequenced material: PBMCs, taken before TCRalphabeta/CD19-depleted stem cell transplant. These receptors all stem from a girl under 10 years old with congenital amegakaryocytic thrombocytopenia, due to receive a stem cell transplant. Both conserved end residues are part of each CDR3. D genes are given only for firm matches. Clone sizes are given selectively: once, few, many, or a class where the clone is expanded.

.	.	TRBV9	TRBJ1-6	TGTGCCAGCTCTACAGGGAGAAGCTCCTATAATTCACCCCTCCACTTT	CASSTGRSSYNSPLHF
many	TRBD2	TRBV20-1	TRBJ2-1	TGCAGTGCCCAAGCGGGACGGCTTGACAATGAGCAGTTCTTC	CSAQAGRLDNEQFF
many	.	TRBV20-1	TRBJ2-1	TGCAGTTGTTCGGCGAGCTCCTACAATGAGCAGTTCTTC	CSCSASSYNEQFF
many	TRBD1	TRBV28	TRBJ2-1	TGTGCCAGCAGTTTATCCGGGACAGGGGTTGCGAATGAGCAGTTCTTC	CASSLSGTGVANEQFF
many	TRBD1	TRBV6-5	TRBJ2-3	TGTGCCAGCAGTTACAACAGGGGCGCAGATACGCAGTATTTT	CASSYNRGADTQYF
many	.	TRBV10-3	TRBJ2-5	TGTGCCATCAGTGAGGCAGAAGAGACCCAGTACTTC	CAISEAEETQYF
many	.	TRBV29-1	TRBJ2-5	TGCAGCGTTCGCCGTGTGGTTTCGTCAGAGACCCAGTACTTC	CSVRRVVSSETQYF
few	.	TRBV24-1	TRBJ2-1	TGTGCCACCAGCCCAGGGACCGCCGCTTACAATGAGCAGTTCTTC	CATSPGTAAYNEQFF
.	.	TRBV29-1	TRBJ1-1	TGCAGCGTCGAGACAGATCGGAACACTGAAGCTTTCTTT	CSVETDRNTEAFF
many	.	TRBV20-1	TRBJ1-5	TGCAGTGCTAGACTTTCCGGGGCTCAGCCCCAGCATTTT	CSARLSGAQPQHF
few	TRBD1	TRBV7-9	TRBJ2-1	TGTGCCAGCAGCTCACAGGGGACCAATGAGCAGTTCTTC	CASSSQGTNEQFF
many	TRBD2	TRBV27	TRBJ2-1	TGTGCCAGCAGTTCCCAGCCCGCCGGGACTAGAACCTACAATGAGCAGTTCTTC	CASSSQPAGTRTYNEQFF
.	TRBD1	TRBV5-6	TRBJ1-2	TGTGCCAGCAGCTTGACATCAGGGGGCTCGAGCTATGGCTACACCTTC	CASSLTSGGSSYGYTF
few	.	TRBV7-9	TRBJ2-7	TGTGCCAGCAGCTTAGCGAGCGCGGAGCAGTACTTC	CASSLASAEQYF
few	.	TRBV5-1	TRBJ2-2	TGCGCCAGCAGACTCGGGAGCTCGAACACCGGGGAGCTGTTTTTT	CASRLGSSNTGELFF
many	TRBD2	TRBV5-1	TRBJ2-3	TGCGCCAGCAGCTCAACAATAGCGGGAGGGCCAGATACGCAGTATTTT	CASSSTIAGGPDTQYF
many	.	TRBV27	TRBJ1-5	TGTGCCAGCAGTTCCATTCCAACGTTCAATCAGCCCCAGCATTTT	CASSSIPTFNQPQHF
many	.	TRBV20-1	TRBJ1-1	TGCAGTGGGGGAAAGCGGTTGAACACTGAAGCTTTCTTT	CSGGKRLNTEAFF
few	.	TRBV11-2	TRBJ2-1	TGTGCCAGCAGCTTTCCCCAAGGGGGAGACACACCGAATGAGCAGTTCTTC	CASSFPQGGDTPNEQFF
many	.	TRBV5-1	TRBJ2-1	TGCGCCAGCAGCCAGTTGGACGGTGGTGCTGAGCAGTTCTTC	CASSQLDGGAEQFF
few	.	TRBV20-1	TRBJ2-3	TGCAGTGCTAGCATACAGACAGATACGCAGTATTTT	CSASIQTDTQYF
many	.	TRBV7-2	TRBJ1-6	TGTGCCAGCAGCAGGACTGGGGTCGGGGGGAATTCACCCCTCCACTTT	CASSRTGVGGNSPLHF
many	TRBD2	TRBV28	TRBJ2-1	TGTGCCAGCAAACGGGCCCTAGCGGGAAATGAGCAGTTCTTC	CASKRALAGNEQFF
.	.	TRBV20-1	TRBJ2-7	TGCAGTGCTATAAGCGGCCCGACCTACGAGCAGTACTTC	CSAISGPTYEQYF
many	.	TRBV20-1	TRBJ1-2	TGCAGTGCAACCAAAACCTGGGCAGGGGTAGATGGCTACACCTTC	CSATKTWAGVDGYTF
many	.	TRBV20-1	TRBJ2-1	TGCAGTGCTAGAATAACGAGCTCCTACAATGAGCAGTTCTTC	CSARITSSYNEQFF
.	TRBD2	TRBV12-3/TRBV12-4	TRBJ2-7	TGTGCCAGCAGCTTTCCGGGACTAGCGCGGTACGAGCAGTACTTC	CASSFPGLARYEQYF